These 30 T cell receptor beta chains originate from one sample sequenced in a study of metastatic and nonmetastatic thyroid tumors. Every patient underwent thyroid surgery untreated. TCRdb ran MiXCR on the PCR reads. The profile shows 72,000 or so clones, roughly a sixth of them singletons. Source material: blood. Source of these receptors: a female donor with papillary thyroid cancer or a benign thyroid nodule (not recorded which). Some clones in this sample may be carry-over from other donors' samples.

This clone was found a few times. This chain uses TRBV5-1 with TRBJ2-5; possibly TRBD2 for D (5 bases). CDR3 size: 14 residues. The germline gives CDR1 SGHRS, CDR2 YFSETQ. Trimming stripped 0 bases from V and 2 bases from J, with 8 bases between. The CDR3 sequence is CASSLGREQETQYF. DNA of the CDR3: TGCGCCAGCAGCTTGGGTCGGGAACAAGAGACCCAGTACTTC.

This clone was counted many times. The chain links TRBV27 to TRBJ2-6; no reliable D call. CDR1 is MNHEY and CDR2 is SMNVEV in the germline V gene (reference sequence). The CDR3 covers 15 residues. Trimming pared 4 bases from V and 2 bases from J, leaving 9 bases between. CDR3 loop: CASSWVPAGANVLTF. The CDR3 nucleotides read TGTGCCAGCAGTTGGGTCCCAGCTGGGGCCAACGTCCTGACTTTC.

The chain couples TRBV6-2 or TRBV6-3 to TRBJ1-5; D is unclear. Germline V gene data show CDR1 as MNHEY and CDR2 as SVGEGT. V dropped 0 bases and J dropped 0 bases, with 12 bases sitting between them. CDR3 length: 17 amino acids. The CDR3: CASSYSMSRNSNQPQHF. CDR3 in DNA: TGTGCCAGCAGTTACTCGATGTCCAGAAATAGCAATCAGCCCCAGCATTTT.

Of note for this clone: This may come from a read error, since a much larger clone is one base off. This sequence joins TRBV27 and TRBJ1-1; possible D gene TRBD1, 6 bases. This CDR3 is 14 amino acids long. Germline V CDR1 and CDR2: MNHEY, SMNVEV (reference sequence). The CDR3 DNA reads TGTGCCAGCACCCTGACAGGTGTGAACATTGAAGCTTTCTTT. Translation gives CASTLTGVNIEAFF.

This clone has at least ten counts. The chain joins TRBV28 to TRBJ2-7; no definite D call. Trimming shortened V by 3 bases and J by 5 bases, and 8 bases separated the two germline ends. The CDR3 is 12 amino acids. Germline CDR1 reads MDHEN; CDR2 reads SYDVKM. CDR3 DNA sequence: TGTGCCAGCAGTTTCCCCTGGAACGAGCAGTACTTC. Translation: CASSFPWNEQYF.

The rearrangement joins TRBV12-3 or TRBV12-4 to TRBJ1-1; no clear D gene. Trimming took off 4 bases at V and 3 bases at J, with 9 bases between the two ends. This CDR3 has 13 residues. For the CDR3, the DNA is TGTGCCAGCAGTTACGCCCCAGACACTGAAGCTTTCTTT. It encodes CASSYAPDTEAFF.

As concerns this clone: Since a much larger clone is just one base distant, this may be a read error. The rearrangement joins TRBV7-2 to TRBJ2-3; tentative D call: TRBD2 (6 bases). The CDR3 covers 13 residues. Germline-derived CDR1 and CDR2 are SGHTA and FQGNSA. V was pared by 5 bases and J by 7 bases, with 13 bases between. CDR3 bases: TGTGCCAGCAGCCCGATTACTAGCAATACGCAGTATTTT. Protein: CASSPITSNTQYF.

This clone was picked up many times. This sequence joins TRBV28 and TRBJ2-6, with D tentatively TRBD1 (6 bases). The CDR3 loop spans 18 amino acids. Germline CDR1 MDHEN, CDR2 SYDVKM. The V gene lost 6 bases and the J gene lost 0 bases, with 18 bases spanning the gap. The CDR3 here is CASRPTEGVLSGANVLTF. CDR3 nucleotides: TGTGCCAGCAGACCGACAGAGGGGGTTCTCTCTGGGGCCAACGTCCTGACTTTC.

At least ten counts were recorded for this clone. This rearrangement joins TRBV12-3 or TRBV12-4 to TRBJ2-3; the D is unclear. Trimming stripped 2 bases from V and 0 bases from J, with 6 bases between. CDR3 length: 14 amino acids. CDR3 protein: CASSLSPSTDTQYF. Written as DNA, the CDR3 is TGTGCCAGCAGTTTATCGCCTAGCACAGATACGCAGTATTTT.

This clone was detected ten times or more. This chain joins TRBV29-1 and TRBJ2-1; perhaps TRBD2 as D (6 bases). CDR1 is SQVTM, CDR2 ANQGSEA, per germline. Trimming shortened V by 8 bases and J by 8 bases, and 10 bases separated the two germline ends. There are 10 residues in the CDR3. The CDR3 bases are TGCAGCTCTGGGGGGTATGAGCAGTTCTTC. Protein product: CSSGGYEQFF.

This clone was seen repeatedly, ten times or more. V and J are TRBV9 and TRBJ2-6; 11 bases are shared with TRBD1. Germline lookup yields CDR1 SGDLS and CDR2 YYNGEE. Losses at the gene ends were 3 bases for V and 2 bases for J; bases not matched to a gene: 10. The length of the CDR3 is 19 residues. Written as DNA, the CDR3 is TGTGCCAGCAGCGGTACCCGGACAGGGGGCACCCCTGGGGCCAACGTCCTGACTTTC. Its translation: CASSGTRTGGTPGANVLTF.

This clone was detected ten times or more. The chain carries TRBV19 and TRBJ2-1; weak D call: TRBD2 (5 bases). V lost 5 bases and J lost 5, with 16 bases in between. Germline V gives CDR1 LNHDA, CDR2 SQIVND (reference sequence). The CDR3 totals 15 residues. This chain's CDR3 is CASSARTGWDNEQFF. For the CDR3, the DNA is TGTGCCAGTAGTGCCAGGACGGGGTGGGACAATGAGCAGTTCTTC.

A few counts support this clone. The chain is built from TRBV10-3 and TRBJ2-1; D remains ambiguous. Germline CDR1 reads ENHRY; CDR2 reads SYGVKD. The V and J ends lost 0 bases and 10 bases respectively, with 7 bases between them. The CDR3 extends over 12 amino acids. CDR3 nucleotide sequence: TGTGCCATCAGTGAGTCAGGCCAGGAGCAGTTCTTC. Residues: CAISESGQEQFF.

At least ten counts were recorded for this clone. This chain uses TRBV27 with TRBJ2-5; D not resolved. Trimming left V 8 bases short and J 0 bases short, with 7 bases between. Germline V CDR1 and CDR2: MNHEY, SMNVEV (reference sequence). This CDR3 is 12 amino acids long. The DNA for the CDR3 is TGTGCCAGCGGACCCAACCAAGAGACCCAGTACTTC. It codes for CASGPNQETQYF.

This clone has ten or more counts. This chain uses TRBV24-1 with TRBJ2-5; 7 bases are shared with TRBD1. CDR1 is KGHDR and CDR2 is SFDVKD in the germline V gene. J gave up 5 bases and V 3 bases, and 11 bases lay outside the gene matches. CDR3 length: 16 amino acids. The CDR3 loop reads CATSDPTGNARETQYF. Here the CDR3 DNA reads TGTGCCACCAGTGATCCGACAGGGAATGCGAGGGAGACCCAGTACTTC.

The sample holds many counts of this clone. This sequence joins TRBV30 and TRBJ1-3; D is uncertain. Trimming stripped 3 bases from V and 0 bases from J, with 6 bases between. CDR1 GTSNPN and CDR2 SVGIG come from the germline V gene (reference sequence). This CDR3 is 13 amino acids long. The CDR3 DNA reads TGTGCCTGGAGCATGGGCTCTGGAAACACCATATATTTT. It specifies CAWSMGSGNTIYF.

This clone was seen at least ten times. This chain joins TRBV20-1 and TRBJ2-2; 7 nucleotides line up with TRBD2. Germline V gene data show CDR1 as DFQATT and CDR2 as SNEGSKA (reference sequence). The V segment lost 3 bases and the J segment 4 bases; nucleotides outside the gene matches: 5. The CDR3 sequence is 14 residues long. Here the CDR3 DNA reads TGCAGTGCTAGGGCGGGAGTGAGCACCGGGGAGCTGTTTTTT. It encodes CSARAGVSTGELFF.

In its sample, this clone was seen many times. The chain couples TRBV20-1 to TRBJ2-3; D assignment may be TRBD1 or TRBD2 (5 bases each). Trimming stripped 3 bases from V and 8 bases from J, with 21 bases between. This CDR3 comprises 15 residues. Germline values: CDR1 DFQATT, CDR2 SNEGSKA (reference sequence). CDR3 amino acids: CSASRGGPTMGTQYF. The CDR3 DNA reads TGCAGTGCTAGCCGGGGCGGGCCGACTATGGGTACGCAGTATTTT.

This clone was counted many times. An end of the junction does not agree with germline; a read error may underlie this. This chain connects TRBV20-1 to TRBJ2-7; D possibly corresponds to TRBD1 (7 bases). Germline loops: CDR1 DFQATT, CDR2 SNEGSKA (reference sequence). This CDR3 has 14 residues. As DNA, the CDR3 is TGCAGTGCTAGCCTGGCAGGGGGGTCCTTCGAGCAGTACTTC. Amino acids: CSASLAGGSFEQYF.

This clone was counted at least ten times. The V call is TRBV19, the J call TRBJ2-2; no reliable D call. Trimming took 6 bases from V and 1 from J, leaving 15 bases between them. The CDR3 consists of 16 residues. Germline assignment: CDR1 LNHDA and CDR2 SQIVND (reference sequence). Written as DNA, the CDR3 is TGTGCCAGTAGATCGGTGGGGTCAGGGAACACCGGGGAGCTGTTTTTT. Its translation is CASRSVGSGNTGELFF.

Many counts were recorded for this clone. This sequence may be a read error, since a much larger clone differs from it by one base. The chain is built from TRBV30 and TRBJ1-4; D is possibly TRBD1 (5 bases). The CDR3 extends over 14 amino acids. The germline V gene has CDR1 GTSNPN and CDR2 SVGIG (reference sequence). CDR3 sequence: CDCKIGGANEKLFF. CDR3 DNA: TGTGACTGCAAAATCGGGGGGGCTAATGAAAAACTGTTTTTT.

This clone occurred many times. The chain employs TRBV18 and TRBJ1-1; D not certain. Trimming pared 3 bases from V and 0 bases from J, leaving 20 bases between. Germline V gives CDR1 KGHSH, CDR2 LQKENI. This CDR3 has 18 amino acids. Here the CDR3 DNA reads TGTGCCAGCTCACCGCCCTTTGGAAGGTCTTACATGAACACTGAAGCTTTCTTT. Its protein is CASSPPFGRSYMNTEAFF.

Concerning this clone itself: This may be a read error: a much more frequent sequence differs by one nucleotide. The rearrangement links TRBV19 to TRBJ2-1, with 9 bases lining up with TRBD1. There are 15 residues in the CDR3. Germline V CDR1 and CDR2: LNHDA, SQIVND (reference sequence). In DNA, the CDR3 is TGTGCCAGTATCTTGGACAGGGGCACCTACAATGAGCAGCTCTTC. Encoded protein: CASILDRGTYNEQLF.

This clone has at least ten counts. V usage is TRBV20-1 and J usage is TRBJ2-1, with a possible D match to TRBD1 (5 bases). Trimming stripped 0 bases from V and 7 bases from J, with 13 bases between. Germline V gene sequence: CDR1 DFQATT, CDR2 SNEGSKA (reference sequence). This CDR3 contains 14 residues. CDR3 bases: TGCAGTGCTAGAGATAGGCGACAGCTGAATGAGCAGTTCTTC. Amino acid sequence: CSARDRRQLNEQFF.

This clone was observed many times. The rearrangement links TRBV6-1 to TRBJ1-4; unclear D gene. Trimming removed 3 bases from V and 4 bases from J, with 15 bases in between. The length of the CDR3 is 16 residues. Germline V CDR1 and CDR2: MNHNS, SASEGT. The CDR3 protein is CASSDPSEVINEKLFF. CDR3 in DNA: TGTGCCAGCAGTGACCCCTCGGAGGTAATTAATGAAAAACTGTTTTTT.

V is TRBV20-1 and J is TRBJ2-3; tentatively, D is TRBD1 or TRBD2 (6 bases each). This CDR3 spans 17 amino acids. Germline lookup yields CDR1 DFQATT and CDR2 SNEGSKA (reference sequence). V lost 0 bases, J lost 2 bases, and 18 bases lay in between. CDR3 region: CSARDRGVGSNTDTQYF. In nucleotides, the CDR3 is TGCAGTGCTAGAGATAGGGGGGTAGGGTCGAACACAGATACGCAGTATTTT.

This clone was recorded many times. The V call is TRBV4-1, the J call TRBJ2-5; 13 bases are shared with TRBD2. Germline V gene sequence: CDR1 MGHRA, CDR2 YSYEKL. Trimming cost V 1 base and J 4 bases; bases outside gene matches: 0. This CDR3 is built from 15 residues. The chain's CDR3 is CASSQGLAGGETQYF. CDR3 in DNA: TGCGCCAGCAGCCAAGGACTAGCGGGGGGAGAGACCCAGTACTTC.

This clone was detected many times. V is TRBV28 and J is TRBJ2-2; 8 bases are a match to TRBD1. V trimming: 2 bases; J trimming: 3 bases; junction bases outside the gene matches: 2. Looked up from germline, CDR1 is MDHEN and CDR2 is SYDVKM. CDR3 length equals 15 residues. In DNA, the CDR3 is TGTGCCAGCAGTTTAGGGACAGGCTACACCGGGGAGCTGTTTTTT. Its protein is CASSLGTGYTGELFF. The full variable domain, with the rest looked up from reference TRBV28 and TRBJ2-2, is DVKVTQSSRYLVKRTGEKVFLECVQDMDHENMFWYRQDPGLGLRLIYFSYDVKMKEKGDIPEGYSVSREKKERFSLILESASTNQTSMYLCASSLGTGYTGELFFGEGSRLTVL.

This clone has ten or more counts. The chain combines TRBV6-1 with TRBJ2-1; weak D call: TRBD2 (6 bases). The germline V gene has CDR1 MNHNS and CDR2 SASEGT. V was trimmed by 5 bases and J by 10 bases, leaving 12 bases between them. CDR3 size: 12 residues. Here the CDR3 reads CASSSLAREQFF. Written as DNA, the CDR3 is TGTGCCAGCAGTTCACTAGCCAGGGAGCAGTTCTTC.

The table lists this clone with a few counts. A clone one base away is much larger, so this may be a read error. The CDR3 sequence is CASSLTVGNTEAFF. CDR3 in DNA: TGTGCCAGCAGTTTGACAGTGGGGAACACTGAAGCTTTCTTT. The rearrangement joins TRBV6-1 to TRBJ1-1; a weak D match, TRBD1 (5 bases). The CDR3 is 14 residues long. The germline V gene has CDR1 MNHNS and CDR2 SASEGT. Trimming took off 5 bases at V and 1 base at J, with 11 bases between the two ends.